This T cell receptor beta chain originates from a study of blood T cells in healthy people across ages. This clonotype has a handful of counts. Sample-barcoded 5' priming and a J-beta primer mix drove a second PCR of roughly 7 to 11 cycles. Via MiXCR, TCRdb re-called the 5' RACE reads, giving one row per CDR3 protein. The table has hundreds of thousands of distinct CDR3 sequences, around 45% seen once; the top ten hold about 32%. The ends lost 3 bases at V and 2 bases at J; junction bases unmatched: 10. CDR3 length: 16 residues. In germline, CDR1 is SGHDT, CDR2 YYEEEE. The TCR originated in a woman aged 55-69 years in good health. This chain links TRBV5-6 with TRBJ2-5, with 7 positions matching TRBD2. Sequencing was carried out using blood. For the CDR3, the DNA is TGTGCCAGCAGCTGGCGGAGGACTAGTCATCAAGAGACCCAGTACTTC. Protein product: CASSWRRTSHQETQYF.